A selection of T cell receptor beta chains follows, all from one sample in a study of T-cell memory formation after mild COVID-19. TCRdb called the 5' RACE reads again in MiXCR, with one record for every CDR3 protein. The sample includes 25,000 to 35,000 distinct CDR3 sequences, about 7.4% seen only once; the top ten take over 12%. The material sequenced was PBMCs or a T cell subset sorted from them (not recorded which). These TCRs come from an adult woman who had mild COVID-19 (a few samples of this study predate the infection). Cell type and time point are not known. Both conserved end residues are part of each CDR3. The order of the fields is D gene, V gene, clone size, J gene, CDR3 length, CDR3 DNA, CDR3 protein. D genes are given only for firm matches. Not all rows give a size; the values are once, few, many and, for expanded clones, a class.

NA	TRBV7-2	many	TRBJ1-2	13	TGTGCCAGCAGCTTAGAGAGGGGCGATGGCTACACCTTC	CASSLERGDGYTF
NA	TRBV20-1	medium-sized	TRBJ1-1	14	TGCAGTGCTAGAATGGGACACCTCCTCACTGAAGCTTTCTTT	CSARMGHLLTEAFF
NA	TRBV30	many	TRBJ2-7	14	TGTGCCTGGAGTGTTGGAGTAGGAGGGGGCGAGCAGTACTTC	CAWSVGVGGGEQYF
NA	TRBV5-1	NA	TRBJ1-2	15	TGCGCCAGCAGCCCGGACGGACAGTGGAACTATGGCTACACCTTC	CASSPDGQWNYGYTF
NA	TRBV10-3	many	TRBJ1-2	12	TGTGCCATCAGTGAGTGGAGGGCTAGCTACACCTTC	CAISEWRASYTF
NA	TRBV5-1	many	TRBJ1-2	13	TGCGCCAGCAGATCTGGGACACACGATGGCTACACCTTC	CASRSGTHDGYTF
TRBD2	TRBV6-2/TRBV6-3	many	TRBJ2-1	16	TGTGCCAGCAGGGACCGACTAGCGGGAACCTACAATGAGCAGTTCTTC	CASRDRLAGTYNEQFF
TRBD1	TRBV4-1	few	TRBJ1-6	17	TGCGCCAGCAGCCAATTAGACCTACAGGGGATTAATTCACCCCTCCACTTT	CASSQLDLQGINSPLHF
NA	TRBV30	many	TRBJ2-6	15	TGTGCCTGGAGTGAACGTCCCTCTGGGGCCAACGTCCTGACTTTC	CAWSERPSGANVLTF
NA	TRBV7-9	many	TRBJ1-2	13	TGTGCCAGCAGCACCGGGACATCTCTTGGCTACACCTTC	CASSTGTSLGYTF
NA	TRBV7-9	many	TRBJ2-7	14	TGTGCCAGCAGCTTGGACAACGGGCTCTACGAGCAGTACTTC	CASSLDNGLYEQYF
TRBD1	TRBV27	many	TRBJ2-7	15	TGTGCCAGCAGTCCTTCGTCTGGGACAGTTTACGAGCAGTACTTC	CASSPSSGTVYEQYF
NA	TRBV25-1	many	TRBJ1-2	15	TGTGCCAGCAGTGAATCCCCGGGCAGGGGAGTAGGCTACACCTTC	CASSESPGRGVGYTF
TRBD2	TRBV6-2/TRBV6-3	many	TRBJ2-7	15	TGTGCCAGCAGATACAGCGGGAAGACCTATTACGAGCAGTACTTC	CASRYSGKTYYEQYF
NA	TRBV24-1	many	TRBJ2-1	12	TGTGCCACCAGTTTACTAGACAATGAGCAGTTCTTC	CATSLLDNEQFF
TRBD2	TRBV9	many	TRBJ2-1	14	TGTGCCAGCAGCGTAGTGGGACTAGCGGGTGAGCAGTTCTTC	CASSVVGLAGEQFF
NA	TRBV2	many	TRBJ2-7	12	TGTGCCAGCAGTGAGGACGGCTACGAGCAGTACTTC	CASSEDGYEQYF
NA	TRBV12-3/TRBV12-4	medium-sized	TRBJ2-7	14	TGTGCCAGCAGTTTGGCGAGCAGTACCAACGAGCAGTACTTC	CASSLASSTNEQYF
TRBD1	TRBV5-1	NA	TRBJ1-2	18	TGCGCCAGCAGCTCAACTAACCGGGACAGGGGGCGCGATAAGGGCTACACCTTC	CASSSTNRDRGRDKGYTF
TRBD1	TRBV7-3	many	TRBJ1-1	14	TGTGCCAGCAGCTCGACGACAGGGTACACTGAAGCTTTCTTT	CASSSTTGYTEAFF
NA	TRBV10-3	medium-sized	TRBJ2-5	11	TGTGCCATCAGTGAAACTACAACCCAGTACTTC	CAISETTTQYF
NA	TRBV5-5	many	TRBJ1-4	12	TGTGCCAGCCAGCTTGTTGAGGAAAAACTGTTTTTT	CASQLVEEKLFF
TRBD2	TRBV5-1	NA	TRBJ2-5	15	TGCGCCAGCAGCTTGGATCTAGCGGGGGAAGAGACCCAGTACTTC	CASSLDLAGEETQYF
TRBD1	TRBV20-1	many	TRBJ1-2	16	TGCAGTGCCCAATCTCCCCGGGACAGGGGGCGTCATGGCTACACCTTC	CSAQSPRDRGRHGYTF
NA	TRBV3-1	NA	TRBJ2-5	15	TGTGCCAGCAGCCCAAGATCGGGTACAGCGAAGACCCAGTACTTC	CASSPRSGTAKTQYF
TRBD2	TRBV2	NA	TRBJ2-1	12	TGTGCCAGCAGTAGACTAGCTGTCGAGCAGTTCTTC	CASSRLAVEQFF
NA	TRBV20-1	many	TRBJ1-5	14	TGCAGTGCTAGTAAGGGGACCAGCAATCAGCCCCAGCATTTT	CSASKGTSNQPQHF
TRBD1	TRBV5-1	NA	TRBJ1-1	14	TGCGCCAGCAGCTCGGGACAGATGAACACTGAAGCTTTCTTT	CASSSGQMNTEAFF
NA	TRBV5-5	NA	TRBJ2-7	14	TGTGCCAGCGGCTTGGGGCTACTGATCTACGAGCAGTACTTC	CASGLGLLIYEQYF
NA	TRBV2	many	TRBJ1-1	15	TGTGCCAGCAGTGACCCCGGTGGGAGATCCACTGAAGCTTTCTTT	CASSDPGGRSTEAFF
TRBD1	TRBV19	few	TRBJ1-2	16	TGTGCCAGTAGTACCATCCCAAACAGGGGCGCCTATGGCTACACCTTC	CASSTIPNRGAYGYTF
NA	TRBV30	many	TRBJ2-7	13	TGTGCCTGGAGCCTTAAACTGCCTAGCGAGCAGTACTTC	CAWSLKLPSEQYF
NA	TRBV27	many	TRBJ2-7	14	TGTGCCAGCAGTTTAACAGGGTTCCGCGAGCTAGAGTACTTC	CASSLTGFRELEYF
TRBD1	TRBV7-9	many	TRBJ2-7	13	TGTGCCAGCAGAACCACAGGGGTCTACGAGCAGTACTTC	CASRTTGVYEQYF
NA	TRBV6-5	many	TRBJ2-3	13	TGTGCCAGCAGTTACTCGAGCACAGATACGCAGTATTTT	CASSYSSTDTQYF
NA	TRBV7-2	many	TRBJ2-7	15	TGTGCCAGCAGCTTTGGGGAGTCAAGCTCCTACGAGCAGTACTTC	CASSFGESSSYEQYF
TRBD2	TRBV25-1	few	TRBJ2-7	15	TGTGCCAGCAGAGAAGCTACTAGCGCTTCCTACGAGCAGTACTTC	CASREATSASYEQYF
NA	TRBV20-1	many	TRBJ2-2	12	TGCAGTGCTAAAGCGAACACCGGGGAGCTGTTTTTT	CSAKANTGELFF
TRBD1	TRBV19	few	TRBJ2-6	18	TGTGCCAGTAGTGGAGGGACAGGACCATTCTCTGGGGCCAACGTCCTGACTTTC	CASSGGTGPFSGANVLTF
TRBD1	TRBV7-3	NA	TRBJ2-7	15	TGTGCCAGCAGCTTAGGGACAGGGCGGACCTACGAGCAGTACTTC	CASSLGTGRTYEQYF
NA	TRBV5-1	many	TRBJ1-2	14	TGCGCCAGCAGCCCGACAAGTACTAACTATGGCTACACCTTC	CASSPTSTNYGYTF
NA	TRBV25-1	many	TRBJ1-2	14	TGTGCCAGCACTCCGACGGGGTATAACTATGGCTACACCTTC	CASTPTGYNYGYTF
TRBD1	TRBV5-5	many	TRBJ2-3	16	TGTGCCAGCAGCCTACCCGGGACAGGGAGCACAGATACGCAGTATTTT	CASSLPGTGSTDTQYF
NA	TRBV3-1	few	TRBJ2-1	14	TGTGCCAGCAGCCAAGGAGCAAGCGCCAATGAGCAGTTCTTC	CASSQGASANEQFF
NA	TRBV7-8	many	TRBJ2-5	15	TGTGCCAGCAGCTCCCGGGCGTGGTACCAAGAGACCCAGTACTTC	CASSSRAWYQETQYF
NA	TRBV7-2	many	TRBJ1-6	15	TGTGCCAGCAGCTTGGCAACAGGGAGGAATTCACCCCTCCACTTT	CASSLATGRNSPLHF
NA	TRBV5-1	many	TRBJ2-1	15	TGCGCCAGCAGCCTCGGGCGGCGGGACTACAATGAGCAGTTCTTC	CASSLGRRDYNEQFF
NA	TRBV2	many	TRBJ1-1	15	TGTGCCAGCACACGCACACGGGGGGAGAACACTGAAGCTTTCTTT	CASTRTRGENTEAFF
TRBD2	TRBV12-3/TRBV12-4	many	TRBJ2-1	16	TGTGCCAGCAGTTTGAGAGCGGGGGGGCCGAGGGATGAGCAGTTCTTC	CASSLRAGGPRDEQFF
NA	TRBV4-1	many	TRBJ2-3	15	TGCGCCAGCAGCCAAGATAAGGGGGGCTCAGATACGCAGTATTTT	CASSQDKGGSDTQYF
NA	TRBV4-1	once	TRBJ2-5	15	TGCGCCAGCAGCCAAGCACGGCGCGACTGGGAGACCCAGTACTTC	CASSQARRDWETQYF